The 8 T cell receptor beta chains below were found in one sample sequenced in a study of cytomegalovirus exposure and HLA in healthy donors. PCR amplification relied on 60 Vbeta primers (plus 13 Jbeta primers). Profiled with immunoSEQ multiplex PCR; TCRdb holds only in-frame clones, not every one. Of roughly 250,000 clones in the sample, under 90% were seen once. The sequenced material came from PBMCs. All receptors derive from a girl under 10 years old in good health and CMV-seronegative.

The V call is TRBV29-1, the J call TRBJ2-7; possibly TRBD1 for D (7 bases). V was cut by 7 bases and J by 5 bases, with 15 bases left in between. Germline values: CDR1 SQVTM, CDR2 ANQGSEA. The CDR3 sequence is 12 residues long. CDR3 in DNA: TGCAGCGCAGAGGTCAGGGGGGACGAGCAGTACTTC. It specifies CSAEVRGDEQYF.

This chain links TRBV5-6 with TRBJ2-5, with D tentatively TRBD1 (6 bases). Germline CDR1 and CDR2: SGHDT and YYEEEE. This CDR3 is built from 13 residues. Trimming left V 1 base short and J 11 bases short, with 15 bases between. The CDR3 DNA reads as TGTGCCAGCAGCTTGAACTTACAGGGTCAGCAGTACTTC. Translating gives CASSLNLQGQQYF.

The rearrangement links TRBV6-1 to TRBJ1-5; 8 bases are shared with TRBD1. The ends lost 1 base at V and 1 base at J; junction bases unmatched: 9. From germline, CDR1 is MNHNS and CDR2 SASEGT. This CDR3 region has 18 residues. CDR3 loop: CASSEGRTGWWSNQPQHF. DNA of the CDR3: TGTGCCAGCAGTGAAGGTCGGACAGGGTGGTGGAGCAATCAGCCCCAGCATTTT.

This clone was seen just once. The junction departs from germline at one end; a sequencing error may be responsible. Other DNA sequences of this sample code for an identical CDR3. The rearrangement joins TRBV4-1 to TRBJ1-2, with 8 bases fitting TRBD1. This CDR3 region has 18 residues. Germline loops: CDR1 MGHRA, CDR2 YSYEKL. Here the CDR3 reads CASSQPGQGLSRAYGYTF. The DNA for the CDR3 is TGCGCTAGCAGCCAACCCGGACAGGGATTATCCCGTGCATATGGCTACACCTTC.

The chain carries TRBV9 and TRBJ2-3, with 14 bases matching TRBD2. Germline CDR1 and CDR2: SGDLS and YYNGEE. The CDR3 totals 22 residues. J was trimmed by 0 bases and V by 3 bases; bases with no gene match: 18. The CDR3 nucleotides are TGTGCCAGCAGCGGTACTGTCTCAGGACTAGCGGGGGGTCCAACTAGCACAGATACGCAGTATTTT. This encodes CASSGTVSGLAGGPTSTDTQYF. Full variable domain (remainder filled in from reference TRBV9 and TRBJ2-3): DSGVTQTPKHLITATGQRVTLRCSPRSGDLSVYWYQQSLDQGLQFLIQYYNGEERAKGNILERFSAQQFPDLHSELNLSSLELGDSALYFCASSGTVSGLAGGPTSTDTQYFGPGTRLTVL.

This chain uses TRBV27 with TRBJ2-1, with D possibly TRBD1 on 6 matching bases. The V end lost 7 bases, the J end lost 7 bases, and 11 bases lay between the germline ends. Germline V lookup: CDR1 MNHEY, CDR2 SMNVEV (reference sequence). The CDR3 is 12 amino acids. CDR3: CASTQGGNEQFF. CDR3 nucleotides: TGTGCCAGCACCCAAGGGGGTAATGAGCAGTTCTTC.

The rearrangement links TRBV4-1 to TRBJ2-1; no reliable D call. The CDR3 has 14 residues. The V end lost 1 base, the J end lost 7 bases, and 11 bases lay between the germline ends. Germline V gene lookup returns CDR1 MGHRA and CDR2 YSYEKL. The CDR3 reads CASSQGTGLNEQFF. The CDR3 DNA sequence: TGCGCCAGCAGCCAAGGCACCGGGTTGAATGAGCAGTTCTTC.

The sample holds one count of this clone. The chain is built from TRBV27 and TRBJ2-7; possibly TRBD1 for D (5 bases). The CDR3 length is 17 residues. The V gene lost 2 bases and the J gene lost 0 bases, with 17 bases spanning the gap. Germline V gives CDR1 MNHEY, CDR2 SMNVEV (reference sequence). In nucleotides, the CDR3 is TGTGCCAGCAGTTTAAGGGCAGTCCCAGGGCCCTCCTACGAGCAGTACTTC. It is translated as CASSLRAVPGPSYEQYF.